This entry is about one T cell receptor beta chain. This clonotype was found a few times. Its recognized antigen is unknown. The input lacks base qualities; no much larger clone sits a single base away. Taken with the paper, the label for treatment or condition translates to: live attenuated yellow fever vaccine strain. Two biological replicates of bulk PBMCs were collected at each blood-draw timepoint. A standard Ficoll-Paque protocol was used to isolate PBMCs from peripheral blood. TriZol was used to extract RNA from bulk PBMCs, CD4 and CD8 fractions, and dextramer-positive and dextramer-negative fractions. The run used an Illumina NovaSeq 6000. TCR cDNA was synthesized by 5'RACE template switching, which introduced a universal primer site and unique molecular identifiers. cDNA synthesis was primed from both the TCR alpha and TCR beta constant segments. Two PCR steps were used to amplify libraries, with sample barcodes and sequencing adapters being added in the second step. Sequencing of the libraries was done on either Illumina HiSeq 2500 (2x100 bp) or NovaSeq (2x150 bp). Processing in the source paper ran as follows. Demultiplexing of reads and collapsing into UMI consensus sequences were performed with MIGEC, and V(D)J alignment was carried out with MiXCR. Vaccine-responding clonotypes were identified with edgeR using replicate PBMC samples, with FDR below 0.01 and a log2 fold change above 5 up to day 15 being required. Each bulk clonotype was labeled CD4 or CD8 based on which sequenced repertoire, CD4 or CD8, contained the clonotype at higher abundance. The public reads were run again by TCRdb, first through fastp at Q25 and then through MiXCR, and only productive beta chains were kept. Entries that share a CDR3 protein sequence are merged under the most common genes and DNA. TCRdb's processing, not the study's, gives the V and J calls here. In all, the sample holds roughly 400,000 distinct CDR3 sequences, and over 15% of those were seen once. 18% of the sample belongs to the ten largest clones.

This sample stems from a study of T cells after yellow fever vaccination (dated by TCRdb to between 2018 and 2020). For the wider study: The SMART-Seq v4 Ultra Low Input RNA kit was used to prepare libraries from fractions with low cell numbers. Blood samples were taken at several timepoints before and after primary and secondary immunization, and bulk PBMC replicates and cell subsets were isolated. Two healthy male donors, one aged 18 to 30 and one aged 30 to 40 years, were included in the cohort. Bulk TCR alpha and beta repertoires were sequenced longitudinally to track T-cell clones before and after primary and booster YFV17D yellow fever vaccination.

The study at large found these results: Because only a couple of donors were included in the study, the extent to which the findings can be generalized is limited. After the booster, most of the clones that had expanded following primary vaccination were detected again (around 95% of CD4 and roughly nine tenths of CD8), which suggests that memory was broadly maintained. Computational filtering was needed because FACS-sorted repertoires could contain abundant contaminating clonotypes from the bulk population. A small share of clonotypes was detected in both CD4 and CD8 compartments, with the overlap likely arising from convergent recombination. Compared with the primary T-cell response, the secondary T-cell response was weaker but faster, peaking on day 5 rather than day 15.

The sequence derives from a man aged 18 to 35 who received the YFV17D yellow fever vaccine. Material: PBMCs, obtained before the yellow fever booster vaccination.

For the CDR3, the sequence is CASSQLGAANTGELFF. In nucleotides, the sequence is TGTGCCAGCAGCCAACTTGGGGCCGCGAACACCGGGGAGCTGTTTTTT. The V gene is TRBV4-2 and the J gene is TRBJ2-2, and perhaps TRBD1 as D gene, on 5 matching bases. V is shortened by 2 bases, J by 0 bases, and the region joining them spans 10 bases. Including the terminal cysteine and phenylalanine, the CDR3 comprises 16 residues. Only the CDR3 DNA stays, 48 bases, in frame from base 1. The germline V gene encodes CDR1 LGHNA and CDR2 YNFKEQ.